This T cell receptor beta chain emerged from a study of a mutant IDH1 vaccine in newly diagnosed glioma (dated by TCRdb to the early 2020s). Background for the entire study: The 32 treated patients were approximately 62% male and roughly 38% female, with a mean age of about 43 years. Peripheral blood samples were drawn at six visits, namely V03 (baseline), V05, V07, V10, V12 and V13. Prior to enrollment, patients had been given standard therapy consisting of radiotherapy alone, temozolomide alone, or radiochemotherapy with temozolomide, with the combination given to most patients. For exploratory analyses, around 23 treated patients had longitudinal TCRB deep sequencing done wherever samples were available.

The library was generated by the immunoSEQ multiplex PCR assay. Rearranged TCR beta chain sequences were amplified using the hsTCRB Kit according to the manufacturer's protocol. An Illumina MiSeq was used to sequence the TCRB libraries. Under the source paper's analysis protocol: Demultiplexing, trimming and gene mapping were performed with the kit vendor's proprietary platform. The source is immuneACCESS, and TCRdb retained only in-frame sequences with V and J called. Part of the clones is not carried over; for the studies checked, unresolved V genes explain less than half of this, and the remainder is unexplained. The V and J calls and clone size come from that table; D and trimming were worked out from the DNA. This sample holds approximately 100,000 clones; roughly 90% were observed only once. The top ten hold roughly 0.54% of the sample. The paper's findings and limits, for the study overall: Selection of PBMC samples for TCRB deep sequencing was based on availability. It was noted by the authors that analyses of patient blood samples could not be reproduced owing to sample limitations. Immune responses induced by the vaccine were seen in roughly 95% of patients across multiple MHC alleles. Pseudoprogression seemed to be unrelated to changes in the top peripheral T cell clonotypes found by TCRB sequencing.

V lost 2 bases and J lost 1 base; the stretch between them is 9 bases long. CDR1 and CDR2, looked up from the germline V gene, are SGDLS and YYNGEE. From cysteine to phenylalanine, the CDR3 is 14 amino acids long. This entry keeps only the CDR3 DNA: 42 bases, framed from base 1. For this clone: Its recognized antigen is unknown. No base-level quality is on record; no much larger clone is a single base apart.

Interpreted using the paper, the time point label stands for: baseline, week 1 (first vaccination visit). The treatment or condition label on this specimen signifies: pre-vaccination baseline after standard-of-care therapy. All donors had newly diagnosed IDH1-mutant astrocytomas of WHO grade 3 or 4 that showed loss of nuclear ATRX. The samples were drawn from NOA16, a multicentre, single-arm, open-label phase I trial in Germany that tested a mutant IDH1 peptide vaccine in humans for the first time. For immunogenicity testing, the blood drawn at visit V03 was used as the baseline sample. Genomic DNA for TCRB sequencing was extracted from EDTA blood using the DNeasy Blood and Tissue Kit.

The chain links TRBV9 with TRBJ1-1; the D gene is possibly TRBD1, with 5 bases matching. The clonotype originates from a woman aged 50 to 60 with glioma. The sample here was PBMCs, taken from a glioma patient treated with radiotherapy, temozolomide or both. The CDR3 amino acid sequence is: CASSVSGGNTEAFF. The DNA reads TGTGCCAGCAGCGTTTCGGGGGGGAACACTGAAGCTTTCTTT.